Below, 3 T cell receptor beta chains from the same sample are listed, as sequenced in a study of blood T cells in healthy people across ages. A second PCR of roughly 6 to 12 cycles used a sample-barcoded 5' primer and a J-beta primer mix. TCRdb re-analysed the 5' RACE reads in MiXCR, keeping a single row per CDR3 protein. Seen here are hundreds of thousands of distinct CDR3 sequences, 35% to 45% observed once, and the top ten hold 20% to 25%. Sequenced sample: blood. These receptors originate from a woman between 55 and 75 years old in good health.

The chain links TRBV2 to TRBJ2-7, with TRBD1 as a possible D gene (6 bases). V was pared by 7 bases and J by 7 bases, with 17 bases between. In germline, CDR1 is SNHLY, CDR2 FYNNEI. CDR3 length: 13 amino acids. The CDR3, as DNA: TGTGCCAGCACCGACACAGGGCACTGGGAGCAGTACTTC. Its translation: CASTDTGHWEQYF.

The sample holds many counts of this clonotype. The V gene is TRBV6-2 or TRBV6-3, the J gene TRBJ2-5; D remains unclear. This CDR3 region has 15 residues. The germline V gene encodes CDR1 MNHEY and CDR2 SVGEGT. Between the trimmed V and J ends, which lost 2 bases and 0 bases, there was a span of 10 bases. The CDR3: CASSYGRAYQETQYF. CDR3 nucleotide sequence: TGTGCCAGCAGTTACGGCCGGGCGTACCAAGAGACCCAGTACTTC.

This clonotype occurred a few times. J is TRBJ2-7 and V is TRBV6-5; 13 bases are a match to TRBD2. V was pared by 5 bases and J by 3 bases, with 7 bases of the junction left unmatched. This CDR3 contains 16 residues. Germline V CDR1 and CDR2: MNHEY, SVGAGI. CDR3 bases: TGTGCCAGCAGTCCCGGGACTAGCGGGGTCCTCTACGAGCAGTACTTC. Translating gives CASSPGTSGVLYEQYF.